The present entry profiles one T cell receptor (beta chain) with its context. Its antigen is not known. The data originate from a study of cytomegalovirus exposure and HLA in healthy donors. General study findings and limits: The authors listed some 160 TCR beta chains as cytomegalovirus-associated. TCR association rates varied by HLA locus in a later analysis, with DRB1 highest and HLA-C lowest. Available immune exposure information was restricted to CMV serostatus only.

CDR1 is LNHDA and CDR2 is SQIVND in the germline V gene (reference sequence). The CDR3 is made up of 16 amino acids. The junction had 11 bases not matched to a gene; V was cut back by 9 bases and J by 1 base. The PCR was carried out with 60 Vbeta primers and 13 Jbeta primers. Data came from immunoSEQ multiplex PCR; TCRdb stores just in-frame clones and leaves some out. The sample includes a few hundred thousand clones, about 80% of them seen just once. Sequencing was done on a sample of PBMCs. V gene TRBV19 combines with J gene TRBJ1-1, with 10 bases that match TRBD1. This sequence was found in a girl aged 2-10 years in good health and CMV-seronegative. CDR3 sequence: CASLPTGGLRNTEAFF. CDR3 bases: TGTGCCAGCCTACCGACAGGGGGCTTGAGGAACACTGAAGCTTTCTTT.